This T cell receptor beta chain was recovered during a study of T cell responses to AZD1222 COVID-19 vaccine. Sequencing was performed with immunoSEQ multiplex PCR; in TCRdb, only in-frame clones are kept and a portion is missing. The repertoire consists of over 110,000 clones, with 90% occurring once and the leading ten covering 1.5% to 2%. With 8 bases removed from V and 1 base from J, the gap between germline ends came to 13 bases. The CDR3 consists of 14 residues. CDR1 is MNHNY, CDR2 SVGAGI, per germline (reference sequence). The TCR sequence derives from an adult who received the AZD1222 COVID-19 vaccine. This rearrangement joins TRBV6-6 to TRBJ2-3; either TRBD1 or TRBD2 may supply D (5 bases each). The source material was peripheral blood, sampled 28 days after the second AZD1222 dose. DNA of the CDR3: TGTGCCAGCTTGAGAAGGGGAGGCACAGATACGCAGTATTTT. Its protein is CASLRRGGTDTQYF.